The 25 T cell receptor beta chains reported below all come from one sample, sequenced in a study of blood T cell repertoires in COVID-19. Sequenced by immunoSEQ multiplex PCR; TCRdb stores in-frame clones only, minus some. The sample comprises under 250,000 clones, over 60% of which are singletons, and roughly 6% rests with the top ten. The sequencing input was peripheral blood. The receptor source for this set is a woman in her 70s with acute or convalescent COVID-19.

CDR3 sequence: CASSATSPPQGTQYF. The CDR3, as DNA: TGTGCCAGCAGTGCAACAAGCCCCCCCCAGGGGACCCAGTACTTC. V gene TRBV2 combines with J gene TRBJ2-5; the D gene is possibly TRBD1 (5 bases). V lost 4 bases to trimming and J lost 7 bases, with 19 bases between them. The CDR3 totals 15 residues. Germline loops: CDR1 SNHLY, CDR2 FYNNEI.

The J gene is TRBJ1-4, the V gene TRBV5-1; 8 nucleotides match TRBD1. The CDR3 contains 14 residues. Trimming took 2 bases from V and 5 from J; bases not matched to a gene: 2. Germline values: CDR1 SGHRS, CDR2 YFSETQ. Here the CDR3 DNA reads TGCGCCAGCAGCTTTTGGACAGGGAATGAAAAACTGTTTTTT. As protein: CASSFWTGNEKLFF.

This clone occurred once. The V and J genes are TRBV27 and TRBJ1-3; D not resolved. V lost 2 bases and J lost 11, with 13 bases in between. In germline, CDR1 is MNHEY, CDR2 SMNVEV (reference sequence). The CDR3 has 13 amino acids. CDR3 coding DNA: TGTGCCAGCAGTTTACGAACCCGGTCTCCCATATATTTT. It yields the protein CASSLRTRSPIYF.

J is TRBJ2-5 and V is TRBV7-7; 7 positions match TRBD1. The CDR3 covers 18 residues. V was clipped by 0 bases and J by 1 base; unmatched bases: 11. CDR1 and CDR2 (germline): SSHAT, FNYEAQ (reference sequence). The CDR3 DNA sequence: TGTGCCAGCAGCTTAGCGGTCAGAGGTAACAGGGGCCAAGAGACCCAGTACTTC. Encoded protein: CASSLAVRGNRGQETQYF.

The J gene is TRBJ2-1, the V gene TRBV7-2, with D perhaps TRBD1 (5 bases). The CDR3 has 17 residues. With 1 base removed from V and 4 bases from J, the gap between germline ends came to 17 bases. Germline V gene data show CDR1 as SGHTA and CDR2 as FQGNSA. CDR3 loop: CASSLVSPTAYYNEQFF. Written as DNA, the CDR3 is TGTGCCAGCAGCTTAGTCTCGCCGACAGCATATTACAATGAGCAGTTCTTC.

This clone occurred once. With a much larger clone just one base away, this may be a read error. This chain uses TRBV11-1 with TRBJ2-5, with D maybe TRBD1 (6 bases). This CDR3 has 12 amino acids. Germline CDR1 SGHAT, CDR2 FQDESV (reference sequence). Trimming pared 3 bases from V and 5 bases from J, leaving 7 bases between. The DNA for the CDR3 is TGTGCCAGCAGCTTGGGGGCTGAGACCCAGTACTTC. As protein: CASSLGAETQYF.

In its sample, this clone was seen once. J is TRBJ1-1 and V is TRBV6-5; the D is unclear. This CDR3 is built from 13 residues. CDR1 is MNHEY, CDR2 SVGAGI, per germline. V was pared by 7 bases and J by 0 bases, with 9 bases between. Here the CDR3 reads CASTGRLNTEAFF. CDR3 bases: TGTGCCAGCACGGGGAGACTGAACACTGAAGCTTTCTTT.

This sequence joins TRBV18 and TRBJ2-7; 10 positions agree with TRBD1. CDR3 length equals 15 residues. The germline V gene has CDR1 KGHSH and CDR2 LQKENI. V lost 5 bases to trimming and J lost 0 bases; unmatched junction nucleotides: 4. This chain's CDR3 is CASSLGQGSSYEQYF. The CDR3 region has the DNA TGTGCCAGCTCATTGGGACAGGGGAGCTCCTACGAGCAGTACTTC.

The CDR3 DNA follows: TGTGCCAGCAGTCCCGACGGGTACGAGCAGTACTTC. It is translated as CASSPDGYEQYF. The chain recombines TRBV11-3 with TRBJ2-7; no firm D call. V dropped 6 bases and J dropped 4 bases, with 10 bases sitting between them. This CDR3 is 12 amino acids long. Germline CDR1 reads SGHNT; CDR2 reads YENEEA.

The chain links TRBV10-3 to TRBJ1-6, with 8 nucleotides matching TRBD1. The V segment lost 6 bases and the J segment 14 bases; nucleotides outside the gene matches: 12. The CDR3 is made up of 14 amino acids. Germline V CDR1 and CDR2: ENHRY, SYGVKD. Here the CDR3 DNA reads TGTGCCATCAGAGGGGGACAGGAGCAATTCACCCTCCACTTT. It is translated as CAIRGGQEQFTLHF.

The chain employs TRBV10-3 and TRBJ2-7, with D possibly TRBD2 on 6 matching bases. This CDR3 spans 13 amino acids. Germline-derived CDR1 and CDR2 are ENHRY and SYGVKD. Trimming took off 0 bases at V and 7 bases at J, with 10 bases between the two ends. This CDR3 reads CAISESGGGEQYF. The CDR3 nucleotides read TGTGCCATCAGTGAGTCTGGTGGGGGGGAGCAGTACTTC.

The gene calls are TRBV4-2 and TRBJ1-4; 8 nucleotides line up with TRBD1. With V trimmed by 3 bases and J by 8 bases, 8 bases remained unmatched. Germline V gene lookup returns CDR1 LGHNA and CDR2 YNFKEQ. The CDR3 is made up of 15 amino acids. This CDR3 is CASSQQQGDREKLFF. DNA of the CDR3: TGTGCCAGCAGCCAGCAACAGGGGGATCGGGAAAAACTGTTTTTT.

The chain links TRBV30 to TRBJ2-3; TRBD2 might be the D (5 bases). This CDR3 region has 14 residues. Trimming took off 0 bases at V and 6 bases at J, with 13 bases between the two ends. CDR1 and CDR2 (germline): GTSNPN, SVGIG (reference sequence). CDR3 sequence reads: CAWSVRTGADTQYF. In DNA form, the CDR3 reads TGTGCCTGGAGTGTACGGACTGGTGCGGATACGCAGTATTTT.

This CDR3 is CASSKRQGMGNTEAFF. The CDR3 bases are TGTGCCAGCAGCAAAAGACAGGGAATGGGGAACACTGAAGCTTTCTTT. The J gene is TRBJ1-1, the V gene TRBV5-4; 7 bases are a match to TRBD1. V was pared by 4 bases and J by 1 base, with 10 bases of the junction left unmatched. The CDR3 loop spans 16 amino acids. Germline CDR1 and CDR2: SGHNT and YYREEE (reference sequence).

The chain couples TRBV28 to TRBJ1-1; TRBD1 matches 7 bases. The CDR3 is made up of 15 amino acids. V lost 5 bases, J lost 5 bases, and 11 bases stayed unmatched. The germline CDR1 and CDR2 sequences are MDHEN and SYDVKM. CDR3 sequence (DNA): TGTGCCAGCAGTCAGGGGGGATTTGTTGAGACTGAAGCTTTCTTT. This encodes CASSQGGFVETEAFF. Supplemented by reference TRBV28 and TRBJ1-1, the full variable domain reads DVKVTQSSRYLVKRTGEKVFLECVQDMDHENMFWYRQDPGLGLRLIYFSYDVKMKEKGDIPEGYSVSREKKERFSLILESASTNQTSMYLCASSQGGFVETEAFFGQGTRLTVV.

The chain employs TRBV5-1 and TRBJ2-1; 8 bases agree with TRBD2. Trimming cost V 3 bases and J 8 bases; bases outside gene matches: 4. CDR1 is SGHRS and CDR2 is YFSETQ in the germline V gene. This CDR3 has 13 amino acids. The CDR3 DNA follows: TGCGCCAGCAGCTGGGGACTAGGGGATGAGCAGTTCTTC. Residues: CASSWGLGDEQFF.

The CDR3 spells CASSLMGADTGELFF. CDR3 nucleotide sequence: TGTGCCAGCAGCTTAATGGGGGCGGACACCGGGGAGCTGTTTTTT. The rearrangement joins TRBV7-3 to TRBJ2-2, with D perhaps TRBD1 (6 bases). Germline-derived CDR1 and CDR2 are SGHTA and FQGTGA. The CDR3 consists of 15 residues. V gave up 1 base and J gave up 3 bases, with 9 bases separating them. Filled out from reference TRBV7-3 and TRBJ2-2, the complete variable domain reads GAGVSQTPSNKVTEKGKYVELRCDPISGHTALYWYRQSLGQGPEFLIYFQGTGAADDSGLPNDRFFAVRPEGSVSTLKIQRTERGDSAVYLCASSLMGADTGELFFGEGSRLTVL.

This clone has a handful of counts. V and J are TRBV29-1 and TRBJ2-4; a weak D match, TRBD1 (6 bases). The germline V gene has CDR1 SQVTM and CDR2 ANQGSEA. This CDR3 comprises 14 residues. Trimming stripped 5 bases from V and 0 bases from J, with 11 bases between. The CDR3 here is CSVRAGEAKNIQYF. As DNA, the CDR3 is TGCAGCGTTCGTGCAGGGGAAGCCAAAAACATTCAGTACTTC.

This clone was counted once. The genes are TRBV2 and TRBJ2-5, with TRBD1 matching over 9 bases. The CDR3 runs to 14 residues. The germline V gene encodes CDR1 SNHLY and CDR2 FYNNEI. V lost 10 bases, J lost 2 bases, and 8 bases stayed unmatched. The DNA for the CDR3 is TGTGCCACCCCGACAGGGGGACGACAAGAGACCCAGTACTTC. Amino acids: CATPTGGRQETQYF. The full variable domain, in which reference TRBV2 and TRBJ2-5 provide the parts outside the CDR3, is EPEVTQTPSHQVTQMGQEVILRCVPISNHLYFYWYRQILGQKVEFLVSFYNNEISEKSEIFDDQFSVERPDGSNFTLKIRSTKLEDSAMYFCATPTGGRQETQYFGPGTRLLVL.

The V call is TRBV7-3, the J call TRBJ2-3, with D maybe TRBD1 (6 bases). V was trimmed by 3 bases and J by 2 bases, leaving 12 bases between them. Germline CDR1 and CDR2: SGHTA and FQGTGA. The CDR3 has 15 residues. The CDR3 nucleotides read TGTGCCAGCAGCTTCAGGGGATCCCCCACAGATACGCAGTATTTT. It is translated as CASSFRGSPTDTQYF.

The CDR3 protein is CASTQDFQETQYF. The CDR3 DNA follows: TGTGCCAGCACCCAGGACTTTCAAGAGACCCAGTACTTC. The V and J genes are TRBV2 and TRBJ2-5; D is possibly TRBD2 (5 bases). V was pared by 7 bases and J by 2 bases, with 11 bases between. In germline, CDR1 is SNHLY, CDR2 FYNNEI. The CDR3 covers 13 residues.

The V call is TRBV30, the J call TRBJ1-5; 11 bases line up with TRBD1. Per germline, CDR1 GTSNPN and CDR2 SVGIG (reference sequence). Trimming cost V 3 bases and J 7 bases; bases outside gene matches: 5. The CDR3 is 14 residues long. The CDR3 DNA reads TGTGCCTGGAGCGAGGACAGGGGGCAACAGCCCCAGCATTTT. It codes for CAWSEDRGQQPQHF.

The chain uses TRBV30 and TRBJ1-4, with D maybe TRBD1 (6 bases). The V gene's germline CDR1 is GTSNPN and CDR2 SVGIG (reference sequence). The V and J ends lost 1 base and 10 bases respectively, with 13 bases between them. This CDR3 has 13 residues. CDR3: CAWSGTALLKLFF. CDR3 in DNA: TGTGCCTGGAGTGGGACAGCCCTGTTAAAACTGTTTTTT.

J is TRBJ2-1 and V is TRBV6-5, with D uncertain. In germline, CDR1 is MNHEY, CDR2 SVGAGI. The CDR3 runs to 11 residues. V lost 5 bases, J lost 8 bases, and 7 bases lay in between. The CDR3 DNA sequence: TGTGCCAGCAGTCATCAGGATGAGCAGTTCTTC. The encoded protein is CASSHQDEQFF.

The chain links TRBV3-1 (or the pseudogene TRBV3-2) to TRBJ2-5; the match to TRBD2 covers 11 bases. Unmatched junction bases numbered 11, after V lost 4 bases and J lost 7 bases. CDR1 and CDR2 (germline): LGHDT, YNNKEL (reference sequence). The CDR3 length is 16 residues. CDR3 sequence: CASSPQGTSGYGTQYF. In DNA form, the CDR3 reads TGTGCCAGCAGCCCCCAAGGGACTAGCGGCTACGGGACCCAGTACTTC.